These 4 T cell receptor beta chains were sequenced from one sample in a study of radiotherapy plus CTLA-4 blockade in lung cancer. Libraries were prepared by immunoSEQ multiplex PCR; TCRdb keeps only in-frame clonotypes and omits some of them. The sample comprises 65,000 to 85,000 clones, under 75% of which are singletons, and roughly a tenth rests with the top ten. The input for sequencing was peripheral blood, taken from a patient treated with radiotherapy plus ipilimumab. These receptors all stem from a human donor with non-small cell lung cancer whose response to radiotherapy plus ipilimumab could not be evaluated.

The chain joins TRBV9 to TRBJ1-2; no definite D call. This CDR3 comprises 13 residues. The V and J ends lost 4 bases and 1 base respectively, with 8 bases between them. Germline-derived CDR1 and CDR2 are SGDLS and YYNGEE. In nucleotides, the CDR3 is TGTGCCAGCAGCCCTACGCTTAACTATGGCTACACCTTC. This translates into CASSPTLNYGYTF.

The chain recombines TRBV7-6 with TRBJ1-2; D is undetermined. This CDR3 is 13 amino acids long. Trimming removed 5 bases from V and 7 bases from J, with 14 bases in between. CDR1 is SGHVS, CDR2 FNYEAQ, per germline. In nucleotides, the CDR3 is TGTGCCAGCAGCGATAATTTAGTGAGTGGCTACACCTTC. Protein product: CASSDNLVSGYTF.

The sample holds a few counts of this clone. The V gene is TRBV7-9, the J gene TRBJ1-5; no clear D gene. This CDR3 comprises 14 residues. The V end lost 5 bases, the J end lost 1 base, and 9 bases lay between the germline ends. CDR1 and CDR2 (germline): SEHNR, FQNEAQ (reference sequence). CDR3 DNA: TGTGCCAGCAGCCTACCCTCAAGCAATCAGCCCCAGCATTTT. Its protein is CASSLPSSNQPQHF.

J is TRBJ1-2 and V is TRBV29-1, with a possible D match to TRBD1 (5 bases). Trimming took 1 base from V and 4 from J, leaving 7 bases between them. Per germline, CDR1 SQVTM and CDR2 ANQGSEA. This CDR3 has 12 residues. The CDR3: CSVEVGLYGYTF. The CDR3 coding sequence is TGCAGCGTTGAAGTGGGACTCTATGGCTACACCTTC.